This T cell receptor (beta chain) was captured by sequencing in a study of blood T cell repertoires in COVID-19. The wider study: PBMCs, B-cell-depleted T cells, or T cells provided the cDNA or gDNA that made up the material.

Sequencing was performed with immunoSEQ multiplex PCR; in TCRdb, only in-frame clones are kept and a portion is missing. Of around 86,000 clones listed, approximately 89% are singletons. V lost 5 bases and J lost 4; bases outside the gene matches: 8. Germline assignment: CDR1 MDHEN and CDR2 SYDVKM. The CDR3 extends over 15 amino acids. This chain links TRBV28 with TRBJ1-1, with TRBD1 matching over 9 bases. Sequences were obtained from peripheral blood. The TCR comes from a human donor with acute or convalescent COVID-19. The donor label of this sample is uncertain. The CDR3 sequence: CASSGLTGGGTEAFF. The CDR3 DNA sequence: TGTGCCAGCAGTGGGTTGACAGGGGGAGGCACTGAAGCTTTCTTT.